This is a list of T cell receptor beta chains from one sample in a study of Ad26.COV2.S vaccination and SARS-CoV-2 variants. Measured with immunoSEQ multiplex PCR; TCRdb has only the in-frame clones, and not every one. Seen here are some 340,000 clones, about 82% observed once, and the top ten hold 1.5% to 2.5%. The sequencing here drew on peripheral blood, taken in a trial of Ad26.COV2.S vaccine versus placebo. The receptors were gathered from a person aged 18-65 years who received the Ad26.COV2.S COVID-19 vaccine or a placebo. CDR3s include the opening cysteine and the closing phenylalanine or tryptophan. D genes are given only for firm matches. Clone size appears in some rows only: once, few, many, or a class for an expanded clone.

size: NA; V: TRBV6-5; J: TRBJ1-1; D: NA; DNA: TGTGCCGCGCGTCCTGCGCTTAACACTGAAGCTTTCTTT; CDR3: CAARPALNTEAFF
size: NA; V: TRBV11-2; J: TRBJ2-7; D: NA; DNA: TGTGCCAGCAGTAAGGACAGAGACTACGAGCAGTACTTC; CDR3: CASSKDRDYEQYF
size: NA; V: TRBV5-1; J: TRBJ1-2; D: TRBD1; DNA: TGCGCCAGCAGCTTGCAACAGGGGGCTCCTGGCTACACCTTC; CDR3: CASSLQQGAPGYTF
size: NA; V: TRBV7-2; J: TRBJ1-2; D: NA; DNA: TGTGCCAGCAGCACGGACAGTAACTATGGCTACACCTTC; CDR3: CASSTDSNYGYTF
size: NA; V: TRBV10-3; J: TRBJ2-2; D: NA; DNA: TGTGCCATCAGTCTGTCGCGGCGGGGAGACACCGGGGAGCTGTTTTTT; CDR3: CAISLSRRGDTGELFF
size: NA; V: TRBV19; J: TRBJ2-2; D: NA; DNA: TGTGCCAGTAGTATATCGGGGGCGAACACCGGGGAGCTGTTTTTT; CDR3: CASSISGANTGELFF
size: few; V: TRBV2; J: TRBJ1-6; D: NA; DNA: TGTGCCAGCAGTGAAAGCCCGATGACAGCTATTAATTCACCCCTCCACTTT; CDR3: CASSESPMTAINSPLHF
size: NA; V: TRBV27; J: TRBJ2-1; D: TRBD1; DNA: TGTGCCAGCAGTTTAGAGGGGGCTTTAGACAATGAGCAGTTCTTC; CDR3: CASSLEGALDNEQFF
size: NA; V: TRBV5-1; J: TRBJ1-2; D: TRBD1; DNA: TGCGCCAGCAGCTTGACGACAGGGCTCTCTAACTATGGCTACACCTTC; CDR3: CASSLTTGLSNYGYTF
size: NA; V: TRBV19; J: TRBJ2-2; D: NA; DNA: TGTGCCAGTAGTAAAGGTCAGACGAACACCGGGGAGCTGTTTTTT; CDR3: CASSKGQTNTGELFF
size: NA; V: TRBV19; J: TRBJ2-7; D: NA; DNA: TGTGCCAGTAGTTCTCACGCCGACCCTGGGTACGAGCAGTACTTC; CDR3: CASSSHADPGYEQYF
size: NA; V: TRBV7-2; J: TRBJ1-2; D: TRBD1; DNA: TGTGCCAGCAGCCGGAGGGGACAGGGGGCTAACTATGGCTACACCTTC; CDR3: CASSRRGQGANYGYTF
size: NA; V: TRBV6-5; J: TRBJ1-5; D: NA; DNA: TGTGCCAGCAACGGTAATAGCAATCAGCCCCAGCATTTT; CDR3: CASNGNSNQPQHF
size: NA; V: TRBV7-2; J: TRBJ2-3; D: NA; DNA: TGTGCCAGCAGCTTAGGGCGAGTCCCCACAGATACGCAGTATTTT; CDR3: CASSLGRVPTDTQYF
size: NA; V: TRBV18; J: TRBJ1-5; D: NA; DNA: TGTGCCAGCTCACCACAACGGATAAGCAATCAGCCCCAGCATTTT; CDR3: CASSPQRISNQPQHF
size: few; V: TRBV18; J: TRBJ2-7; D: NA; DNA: TGTGCCAGCTCACCCGGACAAGGAGCCTACGAGCAGTACTTC; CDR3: CASSPGQGAYEQYF
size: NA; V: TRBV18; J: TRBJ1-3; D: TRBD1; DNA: TGTGCCAGCTCAAAGGGACAGGGCCCAGGAAACACCATATATTTT; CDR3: CASSKGQGPGNTIYF
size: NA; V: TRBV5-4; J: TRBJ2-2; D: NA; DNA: TGTGCCAGCAGCTTCATTTATTTAGTAGGACAGACGAACACCGGGGAGCTGTTTTTT; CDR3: CASSFIYLVGQTNTGELFF
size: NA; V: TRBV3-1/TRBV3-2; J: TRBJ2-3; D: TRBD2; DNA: TGTGCCAGCAGCCCGACTAGCGGCCACACAGATACGCAGTATTTT; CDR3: CASSPTSGHTDTQYF
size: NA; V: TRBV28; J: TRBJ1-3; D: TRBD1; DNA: TGTGCCAGCAGTTTTTCTTTAGGGACAGGGTCTGGAAACACCATATATTTT; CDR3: CASSFSLGTGSGNTIYF
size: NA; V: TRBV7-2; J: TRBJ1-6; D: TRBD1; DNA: TGTGCCAGCAGCTTGGACAGGGGAGATAATTCACCCCTCCACTTT; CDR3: CASSLDRGDNSPLHF
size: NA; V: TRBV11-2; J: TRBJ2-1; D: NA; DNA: TGTGCCAGCAGCTTAAGGACTACAGCGAATGAGCAGTTCTTC; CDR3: CASSLRTTANEQFF
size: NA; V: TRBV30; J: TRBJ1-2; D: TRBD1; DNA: TGTGCCTTATCCAGGGGGCTTCTTGGCTACACCTTC; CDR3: CALSRGLLGYTF
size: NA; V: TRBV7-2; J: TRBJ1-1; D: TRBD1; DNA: TGTGCCAGCAGCTCCGGACAGGGAATGAGAGCTTTCTTT; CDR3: CASSSGQGMRAFF
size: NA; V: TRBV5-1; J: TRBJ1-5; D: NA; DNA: TGCGCCAGCAGCCCAGGGCGGGGTGATCAGCCCCAGCATTTT; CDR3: CASSPGRGDQPQHF
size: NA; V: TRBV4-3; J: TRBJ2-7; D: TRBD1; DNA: TGCGCCAGCAGCCTAAGTAGGACAGGGGAGAACTCGCAGTACTTC; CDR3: CASSLSRTGENSQYF
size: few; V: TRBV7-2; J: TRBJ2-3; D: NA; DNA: TGTGCCAGCAGCTTTAGCGGTACAGATACGCAGTATTTT; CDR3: CASSFSGTDTQYF
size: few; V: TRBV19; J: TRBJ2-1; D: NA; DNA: TGTGCCACAAAAAGGGTTCAGGACTACAATGAGCAGTTCTTC; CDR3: CATKRVQDYNEQFF
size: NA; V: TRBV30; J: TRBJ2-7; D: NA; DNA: TGTGCCTGGAGTGGGAGGGGGGGCTCCTACGAGCAGTACTTC; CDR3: CAWSGRGGSYEQYF
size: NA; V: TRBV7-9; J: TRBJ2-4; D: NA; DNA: TGTGCCAGCGCCTCGTGGGGCTCCGGGACACCGAGGAACATTCAGTACTTC; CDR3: CASASWGSGTPRNIQYF
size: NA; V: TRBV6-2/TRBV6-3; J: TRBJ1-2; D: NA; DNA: TGTGCCAGCAGTTCCCTAACATACCGTGGAGGCTATGGCTACACCTTC; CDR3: CASSSLTYRGGYGYTF
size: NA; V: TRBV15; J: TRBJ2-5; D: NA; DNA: TGTGCCACCAGCAGAGGGATAGAAGAGACCCAGTACTTC; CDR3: CATSRGIEETQYF
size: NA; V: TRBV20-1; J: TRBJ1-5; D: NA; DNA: TGCAGTGCTAGTAACTCGGCCAGGGGCAATCAGCCCCAGCATTTT; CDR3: CSASNSARGNQPQHF
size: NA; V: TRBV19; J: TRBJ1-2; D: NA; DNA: TGTGCCAGTAGCGACAGTTTCTACTATGGCTACACCTTC; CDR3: CASSDSFYYGYTF
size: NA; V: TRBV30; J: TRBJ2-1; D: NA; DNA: TGTGCCTGGAGGGACCCGGGGCCTGAGCAGTTCTTC; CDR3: CAWRDPGPEQFF
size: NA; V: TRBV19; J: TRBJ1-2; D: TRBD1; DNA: TGTGCCAGTAGTTCTCCGACAGGGGGAGACTATGGCTACACCTTC; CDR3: CASSSPTGGDYGYTF
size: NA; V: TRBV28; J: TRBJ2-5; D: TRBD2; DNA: TGTGCCAGCAGTCCGGGACTAGCGGGGCCCGGAACCCAGTACTTC; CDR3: CASSPGLAGPGTQYF
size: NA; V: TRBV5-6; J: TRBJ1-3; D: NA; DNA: TGTGCCAGCAGCTTGGGTGGGGCGTCGTCATTCTCTGGAAACACCATATATTTT; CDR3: CASSLGGASSFSGNTIYF
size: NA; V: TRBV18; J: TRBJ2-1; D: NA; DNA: TGTGCCAGCTCGCACAACTCAGGGTGGAATGAGCAGTTCTTC; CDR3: CASSHNSGWNEQFF
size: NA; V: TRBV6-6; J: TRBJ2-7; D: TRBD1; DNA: TGTGCCAGCAGTCCGACGGGACAGCTTTCCTACGAGCGGTACTTC; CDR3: CASSPTGQLSYERYF
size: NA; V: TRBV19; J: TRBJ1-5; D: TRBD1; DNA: TGTGCCAGTAGTATAGGGGCCCGCAGGGGGCAGGGTCAGCCCCAGCATTTT; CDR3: CASSIGARRGQGQPQHF
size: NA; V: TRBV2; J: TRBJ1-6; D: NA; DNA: TGTGCCAGCAGTGCAAGGGGCTCATGGAATTCACCCCTCCACTTT; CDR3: CASSARGSWNSPLHF
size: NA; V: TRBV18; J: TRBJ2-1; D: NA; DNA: TGTGCCAGCTCACCCCGGTCCAGGGAATACAATGAGCAGTTCTTC; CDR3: CASSPRSREYNEQFF